Following are 12 T cell receptor beta chains from one sample sequenced in a study of OX40 agonist ivuxolimab in advanced cancers. The table came from immunoSEQ multiplex PCR; TCRdb's copy has only in-frame clones and leaves some out. The data hold about 120,000 clones, with 80% to 90% observed a single time. The sequencing used CD4+ or CD8+ T cells sorted from blood, collected in a trial of the OX40 agonist ivuxolimab. The receptors stem from an adult with an advanced solid tumor such as melanoma, head and neck, liver or kidney cancer.

The chain employs TRBV27 and TRBJ2-1; D is ambiguous. Germline CDR1 and CDR2: MNHEY and SMNVEV (reference sequence). V was clipped by 5 bases and J by 3 bases, with 14 bases between them. This CDR3 has 15 residues. For the CDR3, the DNA is TGTGCCAGCAGTGCCCTGGCGGTGAACTACAATGAGCAGTTCTTC. This translates into CASSALAVNYNEQFF.

The V gene is TRBV18, the J gene TRBJ1-1; D is ambiguous. V gave up 0 bases and J gave up 0 bases, with 5 bases separating them. Germline CDR1 and CDR2: KGHSH and LQKENI. The CDR3 totals 14 residues. The CDR3: CASSPPAVNTEAFF. The CDR3 DNA is TGTGCCAGCTCACCACCGGCGGTGAACACTGAAGCTTTCTTT.

The chain has TRBV5-1 and TRBJ2-3, with TRBD1 matching over 8 bases. CDR3 length equals 15 residues. Per the germline V gene, CDR1 is SGHRS and CDR2 is YFSETQ. V lost 2 bases and J lost 6; bases outside the gene matches: 8. The CDR3 loop reads CASSFSAGGVDTQYF. The CDR3 nucleotides are TGCGCCAGCAGCTTCTCAGCAGGGGGCGTTGATACGCAGTATTTT.

The chain joins TRBV7-2 to TRBJ1-5, with 8 bases matching TRBD1. This CDR3 region has 15 residues. V lost 4 bases and J lost 1; bases outside the gene matches: 3. CDR1 is SGHTA and CDR2 is FQGNSA in the germline V gene. CDR3 DNA sequence: TGTGCCAGCAGCTACGGACAGGGCAGCAATCAGCCCCAGCATTTT. Amino acid sequence: CASSYGQGSNQPQHF.

This clone occurred a few times. The V and J genes are TRBV19 and TRBJ1-5; 7 nucleotides agree with TRBD1. V dropped 6 bases and J dropped 4; count of bases not matched to a gene: 9. This CDR3 comprises 15 residues. CDR1 and CDR2 from the germline V gene are LNHDA and SQIVND (reference sequence). CDR3 DNA: TGTGCCAGTAGGACAGGGCACGGCCAGAATCAGCCCCAGCATTTT. Translation gives CASRTGHGQNQPQHF.

Details on this clone: Other DNA sequences in the sample encode the same CDR3. The chain couples TRBV4-1 to TRBJ2-6, with TRBD1 matching over 10 bases. After removal of 4 bases from V and 0 bases from J, the junction contained 6 bases not matched to a gene. CDR1 and CDR2 from the germline V gene are MGHRA and YSYEKL. This CDR3 spans 18 amino acids. The CDR3 bases are TGCGCCAGCAGCCCAGGGGGACAGGGGCACTCTGGGGCCAACGTCCTGACTTTC. It is translated as CASSPGGQGHSGANVLTF.

DNA for the CDR3: TGTGCCAGCAGTCCCCGGGACAGGGGGTATGGCTACACCTTC. This gives the protein CASSPRDRGYGYTF. V and J are TRBV6-5 and TRBJ1-2; 11 nucleotides match TRBD1. CDR1 MNHEY and CDR2 SVGAGI come from the germline V gene. The junction had 4 bases not matched to a gene; V was cut back by 5 bases and J by 5 bases. This CDR3 has 14 residues.

The V call is TRBV5-4, the J call TRBJ2-3; D remains ambiguous. The CDR3 extends over 12 amino acids. Between the trimmed V and J ends, which lost 0 bases and 5 bases, there was a span of 4 bases. The germline V gene has CDR1 SGHNT and CDR2 YYREEE (reference sequence). The CDR3 DNA reads TGTGCCAGCAGCTTGGAGTTAGATACGCAGTATTTT. Amino acids: CASSLELDTQYF.

This clone has a single count. V is TRBV14 and J is TRBJ1-5; maybe TRBD1 (6 bases). V was pared by 5 bases and J by 1 base, with 21 bases between. The germline CDR1 and CDR2 sequences are SGHDN and FVKESK. The CDR3 is 18 amino acids. The CDR3 spells CASSYVGGRKRSNQPQHF. DNA for the CDR3: TGTGCCAGCAGCTATGTCGGGGGGCGCAAGAGGAGCAATCAGCCCCAGCATTTT.

The V call is TRBV29-1, the J call TRBJ2-7; TRBD2 matches at 12 bases. J gave up 4 bases and V 6 bases, and 10 bases lay outside the gene matches. From germline, CDR1 is SQVTM and CDR2 ANQGSEA. The CDR3 extends over 15 amino acids. The CDR3 DNA sequence: TGCAGCGTCGGGACTAGCGGGTCCCTTAGGTACGAGCAGTACTTC. It translates to CSVGTSGSLRYEQYF.

The V gene is TRBV9, the J gene TRBJ2-6; no clear D gene. This CDR3 has 15 amino acids. The V and J ends lost 2 bases and 0 bases respectively, with 6 bases between them. Germline V gene sequence: CDR1 SGDLS, CDR2 YYNGEE. The CDR3 region has the DNA TGTGCCAGCAGCGTTCAAGACTCTGGGGCCAACGTCCTGACTTTC. It yields the protein CASSVQDSGANVLTF.

V and J are TRBV28 and TRBJ2-1; a possible D gene is TRBD1 (5 bases). The CDR3 is 13 residues long. V gave up 5 bases and J gave up 3 bases, with 8 bases separating them. Germline CDR1 is MDHEN and CDR2 is SYDVKM. The CDR3: CASSGADYNEQFF. The CDR3 DNA is TGTGCCAGCAGTGGGGCAGACTACAATGAGCAGTTCTTC.